This T cell receptor beta chain was sequenced in a study of T cells in women clearing cervical HPV infection. Overall study results and limits: A classifier using richness and V gene abundances reached an AUC of nearly 0.85. Timing of associations relative to infection is unclear; T-cell subsets were not isolated. Repertoire richness, not evenness, was significantly elevated in CIN3+ cases versus controls.

TCRdb keeps only in-frame clones here, not all; method: immunoSEQ multiplex PCR. The sample is made up of 20,000 to 25,000 clones, and the top ten hold roughly 7% of it. This CDR3 region has 15 residues. The V segment lost 5 bases and the J segment 0 bases; nucleotides outside the gene matches: 6. As to this clone: Its antigen is undetermined. The CDR3 end lies 3 residues beyond the end of the read and is filled in from the germline J gene.

The genes are TRBV12-3 or TRBV12-4 and TRBJ1-1, with 7 positions matching TRBD1. The receptor was isolated from a woman between 18 and 70 years old with a cervical HPV16 infection that either progressed to CIN3+ or cleared (not recorded which). The source material was blood buffy coat. CDR3 DNA (partial): TGTGCCAGCAGTGCAAGACAGGGACTGAACACTGAA. Translation: CASSARQGLNTE. The complete CDR3 protein is CASSARQGLNTEAFF.